This is a list of T cell receptor beta chains from one sample in a study of blood T cells in healthy people across ages. TCRdb processed the 5' RACE reads anew with MiXCR; each CDR3 protein has one entry. The profile covers 650,000 to 900,000 distinct CDR3 sequences, with about 59% appearing a single time and about a quarter taken by the ten largest. Sequenced material: blood. The receptor source for this set is a man aged 25 to 45 in good health. Each CDR3 is given without its conserved first and last residue.

>TRBJ2-7|TRBV4-3|15
ASSQDLGQVFSYEQY
>TRBJ2-3|TRBV20-1|11
SAIPPSTDTRY
>TRBJ2-1|TRBV6-6|13
ASRTHRVGRREQF
>TRBJ1-1|TRBV13|13
ASRHRGLRNTEAF
>TRBJ2-7|TRBV3-1|13
ASSLSSARSYEQY
>TRBJ2-3|TRBV2|14
ASRSLGGGATDTQY
>TRBJ2-7|TRBV7-2|14
ASSPSPQTSSYEQY
>TRBJ1-5|TRBV24-1|12
ATSPAASNQPQH
>TRBJ2-5|TRBV5-1|13
ASSLRPVGQETQY
>TRBJ2-1|TRBV20-1|16
SAALGLAGGKPYNEQF
>.|TRBV7-9|13
ASSQLSGTAYEQY
>TRBJ1-2|TRBV28|14
ASSLDRALFNYGYT
>TRBJ2-7|TRBV6-6|10
ASSYVGAEQY
>TRBJ1-2|TRBV29-1|11
SVESDGGYGYT
>TRBJ1-6|TRBV5-1|13
ASSFGQGDNSPLH
>TRBJ1-5|TRBV6-2/TRBV6-3|13
ASSRTGDGNQPQH
>TRBJ2-6|TRBV7-9|14
ASSPPVPSGANVLT
>TRBJ2-1|TRBV3-1|15
ASSRDAVRSSYNEQF
>TRBJ2-7|TRBV28|11
ASSVINSYEQY
>TRBJ1-1|TRBV20-1|11
SARGRASAEAF
>TRBJ2-7|TRBV7-7|12
ASSFALGPAAQY
>.|TRBV4-3|13
ASSQGLERGYEQY
>TRBJ2-2|TRBV15|14
ATSRDNGLNTGELF
>TRBJ2-1|TRBV20-1|10
SAAAGASEQF
>TRBJ1-2|TRBV9|13
ASSVEVRLNYGYT
>TRBJ2-7|TRBV29-1|9
SVWTSYEQY
>TRBJ2-5|TRBV29-1|8
SVRVEQQY
>TRBJ1-1|TRBV2|13
ASSVRTGRGTEAF
>TRBJ2-3|TRBV9|16
ASSVGLAGGLSTDTQY
>TRBJ2-4|TRBV12-3/TRBV12-4|13
ASRPAGGRGNIQY
>TRBJ2-1|TRBV29-1|17
SVEPGLAGPRSSYNEQF
>TRBJ2-5|TRBV28|10
ASSSGTSAQY
>TRBJ2-5|TRBV11-2|16
ASSLPWGTGGLQETQY
>TRBJ2-3|TRBV13|12
ASSYGQGTDTQY
>TRBJ2-3|TRBV5-6|12
ARSLVALKDTQY
>TRBJ2-7|TRBV9|14
ASSVDPTSGAHEQY
>TRBJ2-1|TRBV28|14
ASSAARDYSGNEQF
>TRBJ2-6|TRBV27|13
ASTQKPEGANVLT
>TRBJ1-2|TRBV20-1|9
SASFAGIYT
>TRBJ1-4|TRBV30|9
AWSRDEKLF
>TRBJ2-6|TRBV6-2/TRBV6-3|17
ASSYQPLTGVSGANVLT
>TRBJ2-7|TRBV6-2/TRBV6-3|10
ASSYSENEQY
>TRBJ2-5|TRBV20-1|13
SARGASGGEQTQY
>.|TRBV7-3|14
ASSLTVGKAYNEQY
>TRBJ2-4|TRBV15|13
ATSRDPDQPDIQY
>TRBJ2-3|TRBV29-1|12
SVRLAGSTDTQY
>TRBJ2-2|TRBV4-1|14
ASSSSGTTNTGELF
>TRBJ1-6|TRBV7-2|12
ASSQDSSSSPLY
>TRBJ2-2|TRBV7-3|13
ASSPLPGAEGELF
>TRBJ1-6|TRBV4-3|14
ASSRSRDRGLGPLH
>TRBJ2-1|TRBV6-4|14
ASSDSKGTAVDEQF
>TRBJ2-5|TRBV19|13
ASSQEGGYSNEQY
>TRBJ2-1|TRBV12-3/TRBV12-4|13
ASSGLAGGRNEQF
>.|TRBV21-1|15
ASSKKVPGGGQYEQY
>TRBJ1-2|TRBV7-9|13
ASSPTGPANYGYT
>TRBJ1-1|TRBV5-1|13
ASSLAGAANTEAF
>TRBJ2-1|TRBV7-3|11
AGSPDRENEQF
>TRBJ2-7|TRBV6-5|13
ASSLTGAEVHEQY
>TRBJ1-4|TRBV25-1|12
ASSDLPWDEKLF
>TRBJ1-2|TRBV20-1|12
SARRQGVSYGYT